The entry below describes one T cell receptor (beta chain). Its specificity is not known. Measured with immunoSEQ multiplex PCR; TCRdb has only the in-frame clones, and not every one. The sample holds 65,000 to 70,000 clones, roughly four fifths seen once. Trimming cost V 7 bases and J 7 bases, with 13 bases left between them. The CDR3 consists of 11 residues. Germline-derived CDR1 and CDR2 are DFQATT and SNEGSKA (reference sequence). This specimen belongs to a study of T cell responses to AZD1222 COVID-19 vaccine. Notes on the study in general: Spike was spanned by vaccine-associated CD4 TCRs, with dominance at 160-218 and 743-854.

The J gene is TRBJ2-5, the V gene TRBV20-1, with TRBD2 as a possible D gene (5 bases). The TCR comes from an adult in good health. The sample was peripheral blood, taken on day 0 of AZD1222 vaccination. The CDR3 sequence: CSVPWAGTQYF. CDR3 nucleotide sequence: TGCAGTGTCCCTTGGGCGGGGACCCAGTACTTC.